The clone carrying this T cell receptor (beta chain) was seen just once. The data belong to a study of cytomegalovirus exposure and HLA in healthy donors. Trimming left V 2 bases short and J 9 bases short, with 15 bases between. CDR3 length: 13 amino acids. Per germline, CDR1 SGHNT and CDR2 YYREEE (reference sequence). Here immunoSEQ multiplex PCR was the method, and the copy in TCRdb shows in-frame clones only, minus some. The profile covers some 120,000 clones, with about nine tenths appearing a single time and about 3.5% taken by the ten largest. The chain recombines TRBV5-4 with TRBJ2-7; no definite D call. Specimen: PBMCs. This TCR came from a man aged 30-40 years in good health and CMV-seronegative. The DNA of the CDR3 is TGTGCCAGCAGCTTTGAAGCTACTGCTCGGCAGTACTTC. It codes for CASSFEATARQYF.